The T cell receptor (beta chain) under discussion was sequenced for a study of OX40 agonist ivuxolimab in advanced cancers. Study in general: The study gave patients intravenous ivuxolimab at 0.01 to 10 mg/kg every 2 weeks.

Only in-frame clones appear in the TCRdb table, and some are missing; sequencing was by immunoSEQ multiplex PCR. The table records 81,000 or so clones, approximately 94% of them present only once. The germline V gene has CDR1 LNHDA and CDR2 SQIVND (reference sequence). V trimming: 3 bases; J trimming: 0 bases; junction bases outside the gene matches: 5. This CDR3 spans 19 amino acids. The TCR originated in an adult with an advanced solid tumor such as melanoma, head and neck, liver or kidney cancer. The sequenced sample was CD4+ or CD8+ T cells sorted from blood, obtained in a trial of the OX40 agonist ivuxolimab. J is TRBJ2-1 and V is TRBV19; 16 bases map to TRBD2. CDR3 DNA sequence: TGTGCCAGTAGTATGTACGGGACTAGCGGGGGGGCCTCCTACAATGAGCAGTTCTTC. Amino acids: CASSMYGTSGGASYNEQFF.